One and the same sample provided the 25 T cell receptor beta chains below, sequenced in a study of T cells expressing NK-cell markers. TCRdb re-called the 5' RACE reads, yielding one record per CDR3 amino acid sequence without DNA. This table holds about 160,000 distinct CDR3 sequences. Sample: blood T cells: a sorted CD56 or NKG2C T cell subset, CD4+ or CD8+ T cells, or bulk PBMC T cells (not recorded which). These receptors came from a woman between 18 and 75 years old in good health.

This rearrangement joins TRBV12-3 or TRBV12-4 to TRBJ2-3; with no DNA, the TCRdb D assignment of TRBD1 cannot be verified. This CDR3 is 12 amino acids long. This CDR3 reads CASRLAPDTQYF.

The genes are TRBV5-1 and TRBJ2-3; as DNA is missing, the TRBD2 call by TCRdb cannot be tested. CDR1 is SGHRS and CDR2 is YFSETQ in the germline V gene. The CDR3 runs to 16 residues. CDR3: CASSSSGRAGTDTQYF. Supplemented by reference TRBV5-1 and TRBJ2-3, the full variable domain reads KAGVTQTPRYLIKTRGQQVTLSCSPISGHRSVSWYQQTPGQGLQFLFEYFSETQRNKGNFPGRFSGRQFSNSRSEMNVSTLELGDSALYLCASSSSGRAGTDTQYFGPGTRLTVL.

The chain is built from TRBV5-1 and TRBJ1-1; the D call of TRBD1 rests on TCRdb alone, since no DNA is present to check it. There are 15 residues in the CDR3. The V gene's germline CDR1 is SGHRS and CDR2 YFSETQ. The CDR3 here is CASSLEQDRFTEAFF. Complete variable domain (other parts from reference TRBV5-1 and TRBJ1-1): KAGVTQTPRYLIKTRGQQVTLSCSPISGHRSVSWYQQTPGQGLQFLFEYFSETQRNKGNFPGRFSGRQFSNSRSEMNVSTLELGDSALYLCASSLEQDRFTEAFFGQGTRLTVV.

This chain connects TRBV7-3 to TRBJ1-1; TCRdb proposes TRBD1, but this gene call is untestable without DNA. CDR3 size: 14 residues. The germline V gene encodes CDR1 SGHTA and CDR2 FQGTGA. The CDR3 sequence: CASSVTGGNTEAFF.

The chain has TRBV7-2 and TRBJ2-1; with no DNA, the TCRdb D assignment of TRBD1 cannot be verified. The CDR3 is 16 residues long. The V gene's germline CDR1 is SGHTA and CDR2 FQGNSA. CDR3 residues: CASSLAGTGSYNEQFF.

V gene TRBV16 combines with J gene TRBJ1-2; TCRdb names TRBD1, which stays unverified in the absence of DNA. Germline V gene lookup returns CDR1 KGHSY and CDR2 FQNENV. CDR3 length: 15 residues. The CDR3 here is CASSPSGGGRYGYTF.

The rearrangement uses TRBV27 and TRBJ2-6. The germline V gene encodes CDR1 MNHEY and CDR2 SMNVEV (reference sequence). The CDR3 covers 18 residues. CDR3 region: CASSLSVGASSGANVLTF.

V and J are TRBV27 and TRBJ1-1; TCRdb returns TRBD1, unconfirmable since there is no DNA. The germline gives CDR1 MNHEY, CDR2 SMNVEV (reference sequence). This CDR3 contains 13 residues. CDR3 loop: CASSLQGYAEAFF.

V gene TRBV20-1 combines with J gene TRBJ2-1; TCRdb's D gene call, TRBD2, goes unchecked for lack of DNA. The CDR3 contains 14 residues. Germline CDR1 and CDR2: DFQATT and SNEGSKA (reference sequence). CDR3: CSATPPSPSGIEFF.

V is TRBV20-1 and J is TRBJ2-3; TCRdb selects TRBD1, and the lack of DNA leaves this call unchecked. The CDR3 totals 17 residues. The V gene's germline CDR1 is DFQATT and CDR2 SNEGSKA (reference sequence). The chain's CDR3 is CSANTGSGRGGTDTQYF.

The rearrangement joins TRBV29-1 to TRBJ2-7; TCRdb designates TRBD2, a call that cannot be tested without DNA. Looked up from germline, CDR1 is SQVTM and CDR2 is ANQGSEA. The CDR3 spans 16 residues. CDR3 loop: CSVEDRVSGRTYEQYF.

The chain uses TRBV24-1 and TRBJ2-1; the D call of TRBD2 rests on TCRdb alone, since no DNA is present to check it. Germline assignment: CDR1 KGHDR and CDR2 SFDVKD. The CDR3 totals 16 residues. The CDR3 loop is CATSDSGTSGKVEQFF.

The CDR3 spells CAISESSGAEKLFF. The V gene is TRBV10-3, the J gene TRBJ1-4; lacking DNA, the TRBD1 call made by TCRdb goes unchecked. The CDR3 is 14 amino acids. In germline, CDR1 is ENHRY, CDR2 SYGVKD.

The rearrangement uses TRBV24-1 and TRBJ2-1; without DNA, the TCRdb call of TRBD2 cannot be checked. Germline loops: CDR1 KGHDR, CDR2 SFDVKD. The CDR3 contains 15 residues. The CDR3 reads CATSGGEGSYNEQFF.

The chain joins TRBV5-1 to TRBJ1-1; the D call from TCRdb, TRBD1, cannot be confirmed without DNA. Germline lookup yields CDR1 SGHRS and CDR2 YFSETQ. The CDR3 is 16 residues long. The CDR3 spells CASSSRSQGDTTEAFF.

J is TRBJ2-2 and V is TRBV20-1; TCRdb proposes TRBD1, but this gene call is untestable without DNA. Germline values: CDR1 DFQATT, CDR2 SNEGSKA (reference sequence). This CDR3 comprises 13 residues. The CDR3 region is CSATLRGSRELFF.

The chain uses TRBV25-1 and TRBJ2-3; TCRdb's assignment of TRBD2 cannot be checked, as there is no DNA. This CDR3 contains 16 residues. The V gene's germline CDR1 is MGHDK and CDR2 SYGVNS. This CDR3 is CASSEYLAGFTDTQYF.

This chain connects TRBV3-1 to TRBJ2-2; the D call from TCRdb, TRBD2, cannot be confirmed without DNA. The CDR3 is 12 amino acids. Germline loops: CDR1 LGHDT, CDR2 YNNKEL (reference sequence). CDR3 residues: CASSRLAGELFF.

V and J are TRBV7-2 and TRBJ2-7; TCRdb reports TRBD2, a call that lacks DNA to check it against. The CDR3 is made up of 15 amino acids. From germline, CDR1 is SGHTA and CDR2 FQGNSA. CDR3: CASSSRTSGSYEQYF.

The chain employs TRBV2 and TRBJ1-4; TCRdb indicates TRBD1, and absent DNA this call remains unverified. Germline assignment: CDR1 SNHLY and CDR2 FYNNEI. The CDR3 extends over 15 amino acids. The CDR3 loop reads CASSGLGATNEKLFF.

The gene calls are TRBV6-2 or TRBV6-3 and TRBJ1-1; TCRdb's D call, TRBD1, is unchecked because there is no DNA. The CDR3 loop spans 19 amino acids. CDR1 is MNHEY, CDR2 SVGEGT, per germline. CDR3 protein: CASSHTVQGRRLLNTEAFF.

V gene TRBV6-5 combines with J gene TRBJ2-1; TCRdb's D call of TRBD2 is untestable without DNA. This CDR3 spans 16 amino acids. Germline CDR1 is MNHEY and CDR2 is SVGAGI. This CDR3 reads CASSYGSGRGYNEQFF.

The chain links TRBV11-2 to TRBJ2-5; the D gene TCRdb calls, TRBD1, cannot be checked with no DNA. CDR1 is SGHAT and CDR2 is FQNNGV in the germline V gene. This CDR3 spans 15 amino acids. The CDR3: CASSSSGTPTETQYF.

CDR3 loop: CASSQRAGVSYNEQFF. The chain couples TRBV3-1 to TRBJ2-1. This CDR3 contains 16 residues. From germline, CDR1 is LGHDT and CDR2 YNNKEL (reference sequence).

This rearrangement joins TRBV20-1 to TRBJ2-3; the TRBD2 assignment by TCRdb is unverifiable without DNA. Germline lookup yields CDR1 DFQATT and CDR2 SNEGSKA (reference sequence). The CDR3 length is 19 residues. CDR3 sequence reads: CSASFIPGLAGVRTDTQYF.